The rows below give T cell receptor beta chains drawn from one sample of a study of T cells in Graves' hyperthyroidism and ophthalmopathy. Each CDR3 protein is one row after TCRdb ran MiXCR on the multiplex PCR reads. In the table there are 600,000 to 700,000 distinct CDR3 sequences, around 15% of which are singletons. The sequenced sample was blood. The receptors derive from a middle-aged woman with Graves' ophthalmopathy. Both conserved end residues are part of each CDR3. D genes are given only for firm matches. Rows give clone size only sometimes, using once, few, many, or a class for an expanded clone.

many,TRBJ1-1,12,TRBV25-1,-,CASSEPGVEAFF,TGTGCCAGCAGTGAACCTGGGGTTGAAGCTTTCTTT
many,TRBJ2-7,12,TRBV20-1,TRBD1,CSALGQVLEQYF,TGCAGTGCTCTGGGACAGGTCCTCGAGCAGTACTTC
many,TRBJ1-4,16,TRBV9,TRBD1,CASSGYTGGLNEKLFF,TGTGCCAGCAGCGGATATACAGGGGGTCTTAATGAAAAACTGTTTTTT
many,TRBJ2-5,16,TRBV7-2,-,CASSPRQGGGQETQYF,TGTGCCAGCAGCCCTAGACAGGGAGGGGGCCAAGAGACCCAGTACTTC
few,TRBJ2-7,15,TRBV5-5,-,CASSLLGTSTYEQYF,TGTGCCAGCAGCTTGCTTGGGACTTCTACCTACGAGCAGTACTTC
-,TRBJ2-7,15,TRBV20-1,-,CSAIGERMSSYEQYF,TGCAGTGCTATAGGGGAACGGATGAGCTCCTACGAGCAGTACTTC
many,TRBJ2-5,13,TRBV12-3/TRBV12-4,-,CASSWGSQETQYF,TGTGCCAGCAGTTGGGGGAGCCAAGAGACCCAGTACTTC
many,TRBJ2-2,17,TRBV6-4,-,CASSTRTASSNTGELFF,TGTGCCAGCAGTACCCGGACAGCGAGTTCGAACACCGGGGAGCTGTTTTTT
few,TRBJ1-2,14,TRBV28,-,CASSLFGRDYGYTF,TGTGCCAGCAGTTTATTTGGCAGGGACTATGGCTACACCTTC
-,TRBJ1-2,13,TRBV30,-,CAWSVDGYYGYTF,TGTGCCTGGAGCGTGGACGGATACTATGGCTACACCTTC
few,TRBJ1-2,12,TRBV12-3/TRBV12-4,-,CASSPGSAGYTF,TGTGCCAGCAGCCCCGGATCAGCGGGCTACACCTTC
many,TRBJ2-5,16,TRBV28,TRBD1,CASTSLGTGGEETQYF,TGTGCCAGCACTTCCCTCGGGACAGGGGGCGAAGAGACCCAGTACTTC
few,TRBJ2-1,16,TRBV12-3/TRBV12-4,-,CASSSGASRSYNEQFF,TGTGCCAGCAGTTCTGGAGCCTCCAGGTCCTACAATGAGCAGTTCTTC
-,TRBJ2-7,18,TRBV12-3/TRBV12-4,TRBD2,CASSPTARTSGSRYEQYF,TGTGCCAGCAGTCCGACTGCCCGGACTAGCGGGAGTAGGTATGAGCAGTACTTC
many,TRBJ2-5,14,TRBV27,-,CASSPGGIFETQYF,TGTGCCAGCAGTCCCGGCGGTATATTCGAGACCCAGTACTTC
-,TRBJ1-5,14,TRBV9,-,CASSDRSENQPQHF,TGTGCCAGCAGCGACCGGAGCGAGAATCAGCCCCAGCATTTT
-,TRBJ2-7,17,TRBV19,TRBD1,CASSIWDSPHSSYEQYF,TGTGCCAGTAGTATTTGGGACAGTCCACATAGCTCCTACGAGCAGTACTTC
many,TRBJ1-1,15,TRBV11-3,TRBD1,CASSTGQGLGTEAFF,TGTGCCAGCAGCACCGGACAGGGTTTGGGCACTGAAGCTTTCTTT
-,TRBJ2-7,15,TRBV12-5,-,CASGLERTGRYEQYF,TGTGCTAGTGGTTTGGAAAGGACGGGACGTTACGAGCAGTACTTC
-,TRBJ1-1,14,TRBV4-1,TRBD1,CASSTQGAETEAFF,TGCGCCAGCAGCACACAGGGGGCGGAGACTGAAGCTTTCTTT
-,TRBJ2-6,17,TRBV6-2/TRBV6-3,-,CASSLRVSASGANVLTF,TGTGCCAGCAGTTTACGAGTTTCGGCGTCTGGGGCCAACGTCCTGACTTTC
many,TRBJ2-6,17,TRBV29-1,TRBD1,CSVESTGGIVGANVLTF,TGCAGCGTTGAGTCGACAGGGGGAATTGTGGGGGCCAACGTCCTGACTTTC
many,TRBJ1-2,15,TRBV6-2/TRBV6-3,-,CASSPVSVLNYGYTF,TGTGCCAGCAGTCCAGTGTCGGTTCTCAACTATGGCTACACCTTC
few,TRBJ2-7,15,TRBV11-2,-,CASSPWTSYSYEQYF,TGTGCCAGCAGCCCGTGGACATCCTACTCCTACGAGCAGTACTTC
many,TRBJ2-7,14,TRBV7-2,-,CASSLAGSVGEQYF,TGTGCCAGCAGCTTAGCCGGGAGCGTGGGGGAGCAGTACTTC
few,TRBJ2-2,15,TRBV20-1,-,CSAKLDLRGGGELFF,TGCAGTGCTAAATTGGACTTAAGGGGCGGCGGGGAGCTGTTTTTT
few,TRBJ2-7,16,TRBV11-2,TRBD2,CASSLVWLAGVQEQYF,TGTGCCAGCAGCTTAGTTTGGCTAGCGGGAGTGCAGGAGCAGTACTTC